This TCR beta chain was sequenced for a study of CD8+ T cells in alopecia areata. This clone occurred a few times. Antigen: not known. Study results and caveats: Scalp sample sequencing also detects resident alphabeta T cells of normal skin. Lesional scalp exceeded normal scalp in clonality, especially in alopecia totalis/universalis.

cDNA serving as the sequencing template came from extracted, reverse transcribed RNA. Repertoires were generated with immunoSEQ multiplex PCR, while TCRdb's copy carries only in-frame clones and drops some. The sample lists 30,000 to 45,000 clones, 45% to 65% occurring once. V gave up 0 bases and J gave up 3 bases, with 9 bases separating them. Germline CDR1 SGHRS, CDR2 YFSETQ. The CDR3 loop spans 15 amino acids. CD4+ cells from about five patients underwent sorting into CD25+CD127- cells. Specimens obtained from alopecia areata patients comprised lesional scalp punch biopsies and peripheral blood. Researchers picked out CD4+ and CD8+ T cells from PBMCs by sorting.

This TCR derives from a human donor with alopecia areata. Sequencing input: CD4+ Tregs sorted from blood. The chain carries TRBV5-1 and TRBJ2-2; D ambiguous. The CDR3 nucleotides are TGCGCCAGCAGCTTGGCCCCGCAGTACACCGGGGAGCTGTTTTTT. It encodes CASSLAPQYTGELFF.